This T cell receptor (beta chain) was profiled in a study of radiation and T cells in renal cell carcinoma. Assay: immunoSEQ multiplex PCR; the TCRdb copy retains only in-frame clones and omits some. Here the sample spans some 75,000 clones, more than 75% being singletons. The germline V gene encodes CDR1 WSHSY and CDR2 SAAADI. The V end was cut by 6 bases, the J end by 0 bases, with 27 bases between. The CDR3 is 19 amino acids. Time point given: blood 2 weeks post-SBRT. The treatment was: 15 Gy SBRT to primary tumor, nephrectomy 4 weeks later. The patient's renal cell carcinoma had clear cell pathology. Broader study findings: Top tumor clonotypes rose in blood 2 weeks post-radiation, then contracted.

As to this clone: Its antigen is undetermined.

This sample comprised blood, obtained from a patient whose treatment included radiotherapy and nephrectomy. The sequence was obtained from a man aged 60-69 years with renal cell carcinoma. V is TRBV10-2 and J is TRBJ2-7; perhaps D is TRBD1 or TRBD2 (5 bases each). DNA for the CDR3: TGCGCCAGCAGAATTCACCGGGACCGGGTTGAGCGAAGCTCCTACGAGCAGTACTTC. Its protein is CASRIHRDRVERSSYEQYF.